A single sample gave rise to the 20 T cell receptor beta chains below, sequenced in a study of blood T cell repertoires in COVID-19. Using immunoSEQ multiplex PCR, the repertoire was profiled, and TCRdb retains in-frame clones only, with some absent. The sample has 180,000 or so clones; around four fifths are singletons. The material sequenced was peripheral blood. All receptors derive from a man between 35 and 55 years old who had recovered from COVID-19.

Here the CDR3 reads CASSDSSIRTGDEQFF. DNA for the CDR3: TGTGCCAGCAGTGACTCGAGTATCCGGACAGGCGATGAGCAGTTCTTC. The chain has TRBV6-4 and TRBJ2-1; 7 positions match TRBD1. CDR1 and CDR2 (germline): MRHNA, SNTAGT. There are 16 residues in the CDR3. The trim removed 0 bases at V and 8 bases at J, leaving 10 bases unmatched.

The CDR3 DNA reads as TGTGCCATCAGTGAGCGGATGCAGGGTATCCACGAGCAGTACTTC. This sequence encodes CAISERMQGIHEQYF. This rearrangement joins TRBV10-3 to TRBJ2-7; the D gene is possibly TRBD1 (5 bases). The CDR3 contains 15 residues. Deletions cut 2 bases from V and 5 bases from J, with 16 bases between. From germline, CDR1 is ENHRY and CDR2 SYGVKD.

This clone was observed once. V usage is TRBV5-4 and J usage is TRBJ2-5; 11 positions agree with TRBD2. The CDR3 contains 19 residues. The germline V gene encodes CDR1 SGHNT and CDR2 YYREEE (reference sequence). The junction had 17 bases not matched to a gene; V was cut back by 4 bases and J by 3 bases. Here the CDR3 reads CASSRVVVAGGPYEETQYF. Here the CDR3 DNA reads TGTGCCAGCAGCCGTGTCGTCGTAGCGGGGGGGCCGTATGAAGAGACCCAGTACTTC.

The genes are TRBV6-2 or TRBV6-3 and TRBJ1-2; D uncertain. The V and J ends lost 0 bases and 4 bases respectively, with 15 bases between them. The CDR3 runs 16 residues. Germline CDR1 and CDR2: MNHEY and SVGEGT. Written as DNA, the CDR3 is TGTGCCAGCAGTTACTCGACGGTCGGAGGACCCTATGGCTACACCTTC. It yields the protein CASSYSTVGGPYGYTF.

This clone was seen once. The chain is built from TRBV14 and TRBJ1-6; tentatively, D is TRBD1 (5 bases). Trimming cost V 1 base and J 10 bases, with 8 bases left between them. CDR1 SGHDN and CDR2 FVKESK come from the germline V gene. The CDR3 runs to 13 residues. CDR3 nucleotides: TGTGCCAGCAGCCAAGCTGCAGGGTCACCCCTCCACTTT. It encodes CASSQAAGSPLHF.

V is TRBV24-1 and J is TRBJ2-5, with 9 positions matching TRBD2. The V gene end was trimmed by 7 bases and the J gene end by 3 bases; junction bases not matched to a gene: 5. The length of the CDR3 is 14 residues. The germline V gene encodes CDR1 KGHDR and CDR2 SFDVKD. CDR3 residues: CATSLSGSKETQYF. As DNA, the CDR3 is TGTGCCACCAGCCTTAGCGGGAGCAAAGAGACCCAGTACTTC.

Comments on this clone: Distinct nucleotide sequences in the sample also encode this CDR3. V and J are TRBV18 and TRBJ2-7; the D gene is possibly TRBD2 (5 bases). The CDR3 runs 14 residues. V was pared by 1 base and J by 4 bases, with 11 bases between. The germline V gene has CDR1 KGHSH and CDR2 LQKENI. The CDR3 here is CASSPRAGEYEQYF. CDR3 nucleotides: TGTGCCAGCTCACCACGGGCCGGGGAGTACGAGCAGTACTTC. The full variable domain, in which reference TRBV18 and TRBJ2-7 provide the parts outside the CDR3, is NAGVMQNPRHLVRRRGQEARLRCSPMKGHSHVYWYRQLPEEGLKFMVYLQKENIIDESGMPKERFSAEFPKEGPSILRIQQVVRGDSAAYFCASSPRAGEYEQYFGPGTRLTVT.

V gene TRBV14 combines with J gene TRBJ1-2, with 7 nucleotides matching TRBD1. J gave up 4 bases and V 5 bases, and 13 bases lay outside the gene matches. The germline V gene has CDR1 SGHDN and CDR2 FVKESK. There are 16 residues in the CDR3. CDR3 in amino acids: CASSFGQDNVFYGYTF. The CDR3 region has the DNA TGTGCCAGCAGCTTCGGACAGGACAACGTTTTCTATGGCTACACCTTC. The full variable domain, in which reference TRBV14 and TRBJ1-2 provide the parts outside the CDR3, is EAGVTQFPSHSVIEKGQTVTLRCDPISGHDNLYWYRRVMGKEIKFLLHFVKESKQDESGMPNNRFLAERTGGTYSTLKVQPAELEDSGVYFCASSFGQDNVFYGYTFGSGTRLTVV.

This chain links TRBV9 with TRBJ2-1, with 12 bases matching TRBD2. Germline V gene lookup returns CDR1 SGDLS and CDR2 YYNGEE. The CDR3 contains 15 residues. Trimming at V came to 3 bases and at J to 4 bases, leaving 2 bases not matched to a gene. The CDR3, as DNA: TGTGCCAGCAGCGCAACTAGCGGGGGGTACAATGAGCAGTTCTTC. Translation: CASSATSGGYNEQFF.

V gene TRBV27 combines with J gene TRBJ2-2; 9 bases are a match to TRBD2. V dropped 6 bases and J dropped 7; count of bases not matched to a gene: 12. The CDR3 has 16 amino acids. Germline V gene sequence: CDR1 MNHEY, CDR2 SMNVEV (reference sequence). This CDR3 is CASSSRGGRAHGELFF. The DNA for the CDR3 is TGTGCCAGCAGCTCGAGGGGCGGGAGGGCCCACGGGGAGCTGTTTTTT.

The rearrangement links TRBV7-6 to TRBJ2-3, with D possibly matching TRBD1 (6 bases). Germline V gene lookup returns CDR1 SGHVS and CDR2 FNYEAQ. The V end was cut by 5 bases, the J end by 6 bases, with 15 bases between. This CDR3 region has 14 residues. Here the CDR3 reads CASSQITGQDTQYF. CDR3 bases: TGTGCCAGCAGCCAGATCACTGGACAGGATACGCAGTATTTT.

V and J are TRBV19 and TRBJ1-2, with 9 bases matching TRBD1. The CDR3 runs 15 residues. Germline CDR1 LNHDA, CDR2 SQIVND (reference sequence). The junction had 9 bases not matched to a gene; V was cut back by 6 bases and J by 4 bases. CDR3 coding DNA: TGTGCCAGTAGCACGGGACAGGGAAATATCTATGGCTACACCTTC. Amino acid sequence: CASSTGQGNIYGYTF.

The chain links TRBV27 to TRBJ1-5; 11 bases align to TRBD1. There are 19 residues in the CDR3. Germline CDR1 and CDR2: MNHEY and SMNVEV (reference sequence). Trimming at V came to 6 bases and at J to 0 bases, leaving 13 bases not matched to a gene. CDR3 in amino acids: CASRTGTGGSGYSNQPQHF. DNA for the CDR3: TGTGCCAGCAGGACCGGGACAGGGGGTTCGGGGTATAGCAATCAGCCCCAGCATTTT.

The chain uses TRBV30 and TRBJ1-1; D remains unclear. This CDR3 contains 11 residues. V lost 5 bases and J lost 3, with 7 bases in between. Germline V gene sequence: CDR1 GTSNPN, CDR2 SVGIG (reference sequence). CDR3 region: CAWGSYTEAFF. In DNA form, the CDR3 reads TGTGCCTGGGGGTCTTACACTGAAGCTTTCTTT.

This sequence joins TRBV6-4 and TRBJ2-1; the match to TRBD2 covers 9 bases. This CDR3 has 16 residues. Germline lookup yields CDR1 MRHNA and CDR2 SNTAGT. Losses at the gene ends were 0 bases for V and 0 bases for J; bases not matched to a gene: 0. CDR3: CASSDSSGSSYNEQFF. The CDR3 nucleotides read TGTGCCAGCAGTGACTCTAGCGGGAGCTCCTACAATGAGCAGTTCTTC.

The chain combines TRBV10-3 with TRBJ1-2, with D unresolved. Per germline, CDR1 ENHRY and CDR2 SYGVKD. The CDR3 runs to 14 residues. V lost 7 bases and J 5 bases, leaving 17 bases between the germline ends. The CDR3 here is CAINPGSDAYGYTF. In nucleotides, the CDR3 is TGTGCCATCAATCCGGGATCCGATGCTTATGGCTACACCTTC.

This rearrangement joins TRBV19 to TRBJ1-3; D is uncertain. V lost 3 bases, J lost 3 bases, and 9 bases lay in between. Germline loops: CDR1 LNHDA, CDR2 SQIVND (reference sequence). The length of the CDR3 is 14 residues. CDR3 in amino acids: CASSIEGDGNTIYF. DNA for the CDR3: TGTGCCAGTAGTATTGAGGGTGATGGAAACACCATATATTTT.

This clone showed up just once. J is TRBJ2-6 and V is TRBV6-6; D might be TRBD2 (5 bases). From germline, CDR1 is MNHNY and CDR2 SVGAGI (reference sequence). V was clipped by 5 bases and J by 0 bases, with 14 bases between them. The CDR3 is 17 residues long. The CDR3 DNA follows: TGTGCCAGCAGTCGGGCGGGTCTTAACTCTGGGGCCAACGTCCTGACTTTC. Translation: CASSRAGLNSGANVLTF.

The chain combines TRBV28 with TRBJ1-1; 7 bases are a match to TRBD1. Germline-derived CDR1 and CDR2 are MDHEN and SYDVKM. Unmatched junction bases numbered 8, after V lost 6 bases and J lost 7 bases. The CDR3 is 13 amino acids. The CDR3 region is CASRRSGGYEAFF. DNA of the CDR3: TGTGCCAGCAGGCGTTCAGGGGGTTATGAAGCTTTCTTT.

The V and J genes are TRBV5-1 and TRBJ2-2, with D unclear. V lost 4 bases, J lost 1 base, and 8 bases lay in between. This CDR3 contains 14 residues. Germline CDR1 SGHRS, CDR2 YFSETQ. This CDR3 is CASSPQVNTGELFF. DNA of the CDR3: TGCGCCAGCAGCCCCCAGGTGAACACCGGGGAGCTGTTTTTT.